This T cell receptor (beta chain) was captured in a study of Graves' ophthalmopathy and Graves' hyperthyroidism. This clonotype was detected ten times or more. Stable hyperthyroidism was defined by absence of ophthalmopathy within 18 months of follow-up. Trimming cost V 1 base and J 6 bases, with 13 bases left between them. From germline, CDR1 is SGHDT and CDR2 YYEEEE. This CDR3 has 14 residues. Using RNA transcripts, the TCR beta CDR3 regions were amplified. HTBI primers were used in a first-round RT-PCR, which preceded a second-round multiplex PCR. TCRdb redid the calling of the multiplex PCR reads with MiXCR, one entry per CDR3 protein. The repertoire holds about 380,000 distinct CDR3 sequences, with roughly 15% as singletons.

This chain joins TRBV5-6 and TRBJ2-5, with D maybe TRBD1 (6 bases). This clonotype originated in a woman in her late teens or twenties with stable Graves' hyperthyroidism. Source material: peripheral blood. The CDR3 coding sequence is TGTGCCAGCAGCTTGTCGCAGGGGAGAAAGACCCAGTACTTC. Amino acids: CASSLSQGRKTQYF.